The sequence of this T cell receptor beta chain was determined in a study of cytomegalovirus exposure and HLA in healthy donors. Use of 60 Vbeta and 13 Jbeta primers characterized the PCR. TCRdb keeps only in-frame clones here, not all; method: immunoSEQ multiplex PCR. Of some 98,000 clones listed, more than 60% are singletons. V lost 5 bases and J lost 1, with 2 bases in between. Germline V gene sequence: CDR1 GTSNPN, CDR2 SVGIG (reference sequence). The CDR3 contains 10 residues. The clonotype comes from a man between 18 and 35 years old in good health and CMV-seropositive. The material sequenced was PBMCs. The chain combines TRBV30 with TRBJ1-2; no clear D. The CDR3 DNA is TGTGCCTGGCTTAACTATGGCTACACCTTC. This translates into CAWLNYGYTF.